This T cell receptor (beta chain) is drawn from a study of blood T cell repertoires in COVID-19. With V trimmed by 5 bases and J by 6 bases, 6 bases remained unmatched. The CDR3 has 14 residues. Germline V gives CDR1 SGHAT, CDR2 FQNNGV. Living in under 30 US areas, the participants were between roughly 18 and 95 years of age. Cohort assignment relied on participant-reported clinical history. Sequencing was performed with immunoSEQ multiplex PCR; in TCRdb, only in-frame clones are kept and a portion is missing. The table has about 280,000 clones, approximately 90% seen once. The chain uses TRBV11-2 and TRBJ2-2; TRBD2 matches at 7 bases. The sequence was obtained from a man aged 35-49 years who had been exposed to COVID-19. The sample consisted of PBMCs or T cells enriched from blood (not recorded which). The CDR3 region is CASSPGTNAGELFF. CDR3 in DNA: TGTGCCAGCAGCCCCGGGACTAACGCCGGGGAGCTGTTTTTT.